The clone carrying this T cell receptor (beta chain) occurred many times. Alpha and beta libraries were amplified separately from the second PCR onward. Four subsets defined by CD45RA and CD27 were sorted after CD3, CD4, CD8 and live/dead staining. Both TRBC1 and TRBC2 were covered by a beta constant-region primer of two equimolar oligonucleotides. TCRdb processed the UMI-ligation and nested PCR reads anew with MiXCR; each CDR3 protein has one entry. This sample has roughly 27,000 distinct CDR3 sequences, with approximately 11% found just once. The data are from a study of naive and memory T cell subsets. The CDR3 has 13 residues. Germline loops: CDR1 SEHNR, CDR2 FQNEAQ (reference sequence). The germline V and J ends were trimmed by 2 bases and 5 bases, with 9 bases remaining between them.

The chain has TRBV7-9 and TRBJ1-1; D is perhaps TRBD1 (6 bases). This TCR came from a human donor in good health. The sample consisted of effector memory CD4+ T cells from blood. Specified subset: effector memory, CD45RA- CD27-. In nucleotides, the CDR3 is TGTGCCAGCAGCTTAAAGCAGGGGACTGAAGCTTTCTTT. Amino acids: CASSLKQGTEAFF.